The table lists the clone carrying this TCR beta chain with a count of one. This specimen comes from a study of blood T cell repertoires in COVID-19. Looking at the study overall: The cDNA or gDNA used as material had been derived from T cells, B-cell-depleted T cells, or PBMCs.

Original processing methods: Scientists estimated how many nucleated cells there were by amplifying reference gene primers. Produced via immunoSEQ multiplex PCR; TCRdb's table is partial and in-frame only. Clone size and the V and J calls come from that table; the DNA yielded D and trimming. The sample gives some 320,000 clones, over 85% of which show up once; approximately 10% is in the top ten. The CDR3 sequence is 15 residues long. Germline values: CDR1 SEHNR, CDR2 FQNEAQ (reference sequence). Trimming took 6 bases from V and 4 from J; bases not matched to a gene: 9. The J gene is TRBJ2-1, the V gene TRBV7-9, with 7 bases identical to TRBD2. The sample comprised peripheral blood. This clonotype was sampled from a woman aged 25 to 39 with COVID-19, enrolled during active disease. CDR3 bases: TGTGCCAGCAGTTTCAGCGGGGACTCGTACAATGAGCAGTTCTTC. It is translated as CASSFSGDSYNEQFF.